One and the same sample provided the 20 T cell receptor beta chains below, sequenced in a study of CD4 T cells in relation to SARS-CoV-2 and coronaviruses. Unexposed donor CD4+ T cells date from about 2011-2018, before the COVID-19 pandemic. The cells were cultured for around ten days before CD4+ T cells were isolated. Their target antigens are unknown. Sequencing used immunoSEQ multiplex PCR; TCRdb keeps in-frame clones, though not all of them. Among tens of thousands of clones, about two thirds were seen once, and the ten largest hold 12%. The sample consisted of CD4+ T cells from PBMCs, cultured in vitro. The receptors stem from a human donor in good health.

The chain joins TRBV5-8 to TRBJ1-5; the D gene is possibly TRBD1 (5 bases). The CDR3 is made up of 16 amino acids. V lost 2 bases and J lost 0, with 12 bases in between. Germline V gives CDR1 SGHTS, CDR2 YDEGEE. The DNA for the CDR3 is TGTGCCAGCAGCTTATACAGGACCGATAGCAATCAGCCCCAGCATTTT. This gives the protein CASSLYRTDSNQPQHF.

The chain joins TRBV6-5 to TRBJ2-7, with 11 bases identical to TRBD1. Germline lookup yields CDR1 MNHEY and CDR2 SVGAGI. After removal of 6 bases from V and 6 bases from J, the junction contained 4 bases not matched to a gene. The CDR3 runs to 13 residues. The CDR3 DNA sequence: TGTGCCAGCAGCCGGGGACAGGGGGGCGAGCAGTACTTC. This gives the protein CASSRGQGGEQYF.

This chain uses TRBV18 with TRBJ2-1; 8 positions match TRBD2. V lost 3 bases and J lost 10; bases outside the gene matches: 11. The CDR3 loop spans 15 amino acids. Germline-derived CDR1 and CDR2 are KGHSH and LQKENI. The DNA for the CDR3 is TGTGCCAGCTCACCCCCGGGACTAGGGGTTGAGGAGCAGTTCTTC. Translated, it gives CASSPPGLGVEEQFF.

V usage is TRBV4-2 and J usage is TRBJ2-1; TRBD1 is a possible D gene (5 bases). From germline, CDR1 is LGHNA and CDR2 YNFKEQ. This CDR3 has 14 amino acids. V lost 1 base to trimming and J lost 5 bases, with 9 bases between them. The CDR3 region has the DNA TGTGCCAGCAGCCAAGGTCTAGGGGACAATGAGCAGTTCTTC. Translated: CASSQGLGDNEQFF.

The chain joins TRBV30 to TRBJ2-7; D is unresolved. CDR1 is GTSNPN and CDR2 is SVGIG in the germline V gene (reference sequence). This CDR3 is built from 10 residues. Trimming pared 5 bases from V and 2 bases from J, leaving 4 bases between. CDR3: CAWGTYEQYF. CDR3 coding DNA: TGTGCCTGGGGAACCTACGAGCAGTACTTC.

This chain links TRBV25-1 with TRBJ1-2, with D perhaps matching TRBD1 (6 bases). The germline V gene has CDR1 MGHDK and CDR2 SYGVNS. V was cut by 7 bases and J by 4 bases, with 13 bases left in between. The CDR3 has 13 residues. The CDR3 spells CASTGQGSYGYTF. CDR3 DNA: TGTGCCAGCACAGGGCAGGGGAGCTATGGCTACACCTTC.

This sequence joins TRBV19 and TRBJ2-3; 10 nucleotides align to TRBD1. Germline CDR1 is LNHDA and CDR2 is SQIVND (reference sequence). Losses at the gene ends were 9 bases for V and 3 bases for J; bases not matched to a gene: 15. The CDR3 totals 17 residues. CDR3 protein: CASRLGPTGGMTDTQYF. CDR3 nucleotide sequence: TGTGCCAGCCGCCTCGGCCCGACAGGGGGCATGACAGATACGCAGTATTTT. Full variable domain (outside the CDR3, taken from reference TRBV19 and TRBJ2-3): DGGITQSPKYLFRKEGQNVTLSCEQNLNHDAMYWYRQDPGQGLRLIYYSQIVNDFQKGDIAEGYSVSREKKESFPLTVTSAQKNPTAFYLCASRLGPTGGMTDTQYFGPGTRLTVL.

This clone was found a few times. The chain employs TRBV4-1 and TRBJ2-2, with D possibly TRBD2 on 5 matching bases. The CDR3 totals 17 residues. V was clipped by 2 bases and J by 4 bases, with 17 bases between them. CDR1 MGHRA and CDR2 YSYEKL come from the germline V gene. CDR3 nucleotide sequence: TGCGCCAGCAGCCAAACCCTAGCACGGCTTGGCACCGGGGAGCTGTTTTTT. It is translated as CASSQTLARLGTGELFF.

The chain recombines TRBV3-1 (or the pseudogene TRBV3-2) with TRBJ1-6; 10 bases map to TRBD1. This CDR3 has 16 residues. Trimming at V came to 6 bases and at J to 7 bases, leaving 9 bases not matched to a gene. Germline V gene sequence: CDR1 LGHDT, CDR2 YNNKEL (reference sequence). The CDR3 DNA is TGTGCCAGCAGTTCGGGGACAGGGGCAACAAATTCACCCCTCCACTTT. Translated: CASSSGTGATNSPLHF.

The rearrangement uses TRBV2 and TRBJ2-7; either TRBD1 or TRBD2 may fit D (5 bases each). Germline CDR1 and CDR2: SNHLY and FYNNEI. Trimming cost V 7 bases and J 6 bases, with 16 bases left between them. This CDR3 is built from 13 residues. The CDR3 is CASTRGDAGEQYF. Written as DNA, the CDR3 is TGTGCCAGCACCCGGGGCGATGCGGGCGAGCAGTACTTC. The full variable domain, its missing parts supplied by reference TRBV2 and TRBJ2-7, is EPEVTQTPSHQVTQMGQEVILRCVPISNHLYFYWYRQILGQKVEFLVSFYNNEISEKSEIFDDQFSVERPDGSNFTLKIRSTKLEDSAMYFCASTRGDAGEQYFGPGTRLTVT.

This clone showed up just once. This chain links TRBV4-3 with TRBJ2-3, with 12 bases aligning to TRBD2. The CDR3 contains 19 residues. Trimming removed 4 bases from V and 6 bases from J; junction bases left unmatched: 17. Germline V gene lookup returns CDR1 LGHNA and CDR2 YSLEER. This chain's CDR3 is CASSPGWTSGTAFFDTQYF. In DNA, the CDR3 is TGCGCCAGCAGCCCTGGATGGACTAGCGGGACCGCGTTTTTCGATACGCAGTATTTT.

The chain recombines TRBV2 with TRBJ2-5; D might be TRBD1 (5 bases). The CDR3 spans 18 residues. Germline values: CDR1 SNHLY, CDR2 FYNNEI. Trimming took off 3 bases at V and 2 bases at J, with 22 bases between the two ends. The CDR3 coding sequence is TGTGCCAGCAGTGATCAGAGGTGGTGGGGCTCAGGGCAAGAGACCCAGTACTTC. Translating it yields CASSDQRWWGSGQETQYF.

The V call is TRBV9, the J call TRBJ2-2; 7 bases are shared with TRBD2. Germline lookup yields CDR1 SGDLS and CDR2 YYNGEE. The CDR3 has 16 amino acids. Trimming removed 3 bases from V and 6 bases from J; junction bases left unmatched: 11. In nucleotides, the CDR3 is TGTGCCAGCAGCGCCCCGCTTGGACTAGGGGCCGGGGAGCTGTTTTTT. Encoded protein: CASSAPLGLGAGELFF. The full variable domain, in which reference TRBV9 and TRBJ2-2 provide the parts outside the CDR3, is DSGVTQTPKHLITATGQRVTLRCSPRSGDLSVYWYQQSLDQGLQFLIQYYNGEERAKGNILERFSAQQFPDLHSELNLSSLELGDSALYFCASSAPLGLGAGELFFGEGSRLTVL.

The gene calls are TRBV7-9 and TRBJ1-4, with no clear D. This CDR3 is 14 amino acids long. The germline V and J ends were trimmed by 1 base and 8 bases, with 11 bases remaining between them. Germline V gene sequence: CDR1 SEHNR, CDR2 FQNEAQ (reference sequence). CDR3: CASSLDTVREKLFF. The CDR3 DNA is TGTGCCAGCAGCTTAGACACAGTTCGGGAAAAACTGTTTTTT.

The V call is TRBV7-9, the J call TRBJ2-7; 7 bases match TRBD1. Germline V lookup: CDR1 SEHNR, CDR2 FQNEAQ (reference sequence). V trimming: 4 bases; J trimming: 6 bases; junction bases outside the gene matches: 9. The CDR3 consists of 14 residues. Written as DNA, the CDR3 is TGTGCCAGCAGCTACATACAGGGGTTGACCGAGCAGTACTTC. It translates to CASSYIQGLTEQYF.

This clone turned up a few times. The genes are TRBV30 and TRBJ2-2; 8 positions match TRBD1. The CDR3 loop spans 14 amino acids. With V trimmed by 3 bases and J by 6 bases, 6 bases remained unmatched. Germline V CDR1 and CDR2: GTSNPN, SVGIG (reference sequence). CDR3: CAWREDRVAGELFF. DNA for the CDR3: TGTGCCTGGAGGGAGGACAGGGTGGCCGGGGAGCTGTTTTTT.

The V gene is TRBV29-1, the J gene TRBJ2-3; 11 nucleotides agree with TRBD2. Germline-derived CDR1 and CDR2 are SQVTM and ANQGSEA. J was trimmed by 3 bases and V by 4 bases; bases with no gene match: 6. The CDR3 runs to 15 residues. CDR3 bases: TGCAGCGTTGTGGGGGCTAGCGGGAGGACAGATACGCAGTATTTT. Protein product: CSVVGASGRTDTQYF.

The genes are TRBV7-2 and TRBJ2-3; 13 nucleotides agree with TRBD2. Losses at the gene ends were 10 bases for V and 3 bases for J; bases not matched to a gene: 7. Per the germline V gene, CDR1 is SGHTA and CDR2 is FQGNSA. The CDR3 spans 15 residues. CDR3 DNA: TGTGCCACCCAACTAGCGGGGGGGCTAACAGATACGCAGTATTTT. Translating it yields CATQLAGGLTDTQYF. Combining the CDR3 with reference TRBV7-2 and TRBJ2-3 gives the whole variable domain GAGVSQSPSNKVTEKGKDVELRCDPISGHTALYWYRQSLGQGLEFLIYFQGNSAPDKSGLPSDRFSAERTGGSVSTLTIQRTQQEDSAVYLCATQLAGGLTDTQYFGPGTRLTVL.

The chain joins TRBV4-1 to TRBJ1-4; TRBD1 might be the D (5 bases). This CDR3 region has 15 residues. Germline CDR1 MGHRA, CDR2 YSYEKL. V was trimmed by 0 bases and J by 8 bases, leaving 13 bases between them. In DNA, the CDR3 is TGCGCCAGCAGCCAAGATGCAGGGCGTGTCGAAAAACTGTTTTTT. The encoded protein is CASSQDAGRVEKLFF.

The chain is built from TRBV10-1 and TRBJ2-2; 7 bases are a match to TRBD1. The CDR3 is 13 residues long. Germline CDR1 reads WNHNN; CDR2 reads SYGVQD (reference sequence). The ends lost 4 bases at V and 7 bases at J; junction bases unmatched: 3. The CDR3 nucleotides read TGCGCCAGCAGTGCGACAGGGTACGGGGAGCTGTTTTTT. It translates to CASSATGYGELFF.